This is a list of T cell receptor beta chains from one sample in a study of yellow fever vaccine responses in identical twins. TCRdb reanalysed the RT-PCR reads using MiXCR and keeps one entry per CDR3 protein. Here the sample spans around 1,200 distinct CDR3 sequences, roughly 89% being singletons. The sample was T cells from blood (PBMCs), unsorted or a sorted subset (not recorded which), taken before or after yellow fever vaccination (not recorded which). The origin of the receptors is a female donor who received the yellow fever vaccine. CDR3s include the opening cysteine and the closing phenylalanine or tryptophan. Each record gives: clone size, D gene, V gene, CDR3 protein. A D gene is named only where the DNA matches it firmly. Expanded clones are given a class, and other clones once, few, many or no size at all.

once,.,TRBV4-3,CASSQDRGRAYNEQFF
.,.,TRBV2,CASSRYGNQPQHF
.,TRBD1,TRBV6-5,CASSYSSTGGGQPQHF
.,.,TRBV5-1,CASSSNGGAFF
.,.,TRBV11-1,CASSLGTGIYGYTF
.,TRBD1,TRBV7-9,CASSSRTGPQETQYF
.,.,TRBV4-2,CASSPAGNIGPGYTF
.,.,TRBV15,CATSKRPTSSYEQYF
.,.,TRBV7-9,CASSLGRQYTGTGELFF
.,.,TRBV4-1,CASSRVENQPQHF
.,.,TRBV28,CASSSAGRAFF
few,.,TRBV4-2,CASSQERRGQETQYF
once,.,TRBV11-2,CASSPGRSTDTQYF
.,.,TRBV30,CAWSVEANYGYTF
.,TRBD2,TRBV10-3,CATGVSSSGRGEQFF
.,TRBD1,TRBV6-2/TRBV6-3,CASSYDRGGTEAFF
.,.,TRBV19,CASSMAQGGVLTF
.,.,TRBV6-5,CASSYLSSGNTIYF
.,.,TRBV20-1,CSAQSTGDPNGYTF
once,TRBD1,TRBV13,CASSLAGTGYEKLFF
once,.,TRBV6-1,CASSEEPTGDTQYF
.,TRBD2,TRBV24-1,CATSGLAGGKDYNEQFF
.,.,TRBV10-1,CASRGSGTEAFF
.,TRBD1,TRBV24-1,CATSDTRQGGTEAFF
.,.,TRBV6-1,CASRNTGPGANVLTF
.,.,TRBV11-2,CASSLSWDHTDTQYF
once,.,TRBV7-3,CASSSHQGVTDTQYF
.,.,TRBV21-1,CASTPGGGSNQPQHF
.,.,TRBV11-2,CASSSPNRIYEQYF
.,.,TRBV28,CASRPGSADQPPHF
.,TRBD2,TRBV11-1,CASSPRGRAYHNEQFF
.,.,TRBV11-1,CASSYLSGSSYNEQFF
.,.,TRBV11-3,CASSLGPATPNYGYTF
.,.,TRBV13,CASSSDGRVIGAKNIQYF
once,.,TRBV10-1,CASSDGPNQPQHF
once,TRBD1,TRBV6-1,CASSGQGAAGNTIYF
.,TRBD2,TRBV24-1,CATSEGVGTTRNIQYF
.,TRBD1,TRBV24-1,CATSDTPTGVADTQYF
.,TRBD2,TRBV29-1,CSTWGLAGAGGSYNEQFF
.,.,TRBV11-2,CASSSAGQSYEQYF
.,TRBD1,TRBV6-1,CASRNDRAPTGELFF
.,.,TRBV29-1,CSVRRGNSYEQYF
.,TRBD1,TRBV11-2,CASSFDRGNSYEQYF
few,TRBD2,TRBV24-1,CATSDQRGGIYNEQFF
.,TRBD1,TRBV14,CASSPGQSIFYEQYF
.,TRBD1,TRBV11-2,CASSPPGQRIQETQYF
once,.,TRBV4-3,CASSQDAVSYSPTDTQYF
.,.,TRBV7-1,CASSSSIQDGYSYEQYF
.,.,TRBV20-1,CGQRVADTQYF
.,.,TRBV2,CASSPLSYNEQFF
.,TRBD2,TRBV2,CASSDPGGTKETQYF